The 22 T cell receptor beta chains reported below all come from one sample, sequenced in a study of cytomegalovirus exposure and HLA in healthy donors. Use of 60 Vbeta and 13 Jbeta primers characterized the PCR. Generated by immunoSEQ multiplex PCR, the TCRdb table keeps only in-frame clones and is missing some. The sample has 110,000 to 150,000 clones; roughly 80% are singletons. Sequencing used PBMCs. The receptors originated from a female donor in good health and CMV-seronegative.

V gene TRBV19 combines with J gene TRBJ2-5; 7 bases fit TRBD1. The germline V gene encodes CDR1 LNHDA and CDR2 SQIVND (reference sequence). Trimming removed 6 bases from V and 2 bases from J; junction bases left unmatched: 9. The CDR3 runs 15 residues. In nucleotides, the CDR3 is TGTGCCAGTAGCAGAATGCCGGGACAGCAAGAGACCCAGTACTTC. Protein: CASSRMPGQQETQYF.

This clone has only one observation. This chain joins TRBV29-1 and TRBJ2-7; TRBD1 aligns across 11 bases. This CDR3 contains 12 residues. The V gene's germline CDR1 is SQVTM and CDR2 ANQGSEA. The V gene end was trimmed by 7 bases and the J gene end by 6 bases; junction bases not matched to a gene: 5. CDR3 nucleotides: TGCAGCGCCGGACAGGGGGCATTCGAGCAGTACTTC. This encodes CSAGQGAFEQYF.

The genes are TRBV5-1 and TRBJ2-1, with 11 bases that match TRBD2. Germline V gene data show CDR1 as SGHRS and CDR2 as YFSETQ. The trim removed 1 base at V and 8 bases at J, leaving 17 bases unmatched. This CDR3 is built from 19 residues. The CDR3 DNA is TGCGCCAGCAGCTTGCCCAATAAGATCACTAGCGGGAGTAGTGATGAGCAGTTCTTC. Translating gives CASSLPNKITSGSSDEQFF.

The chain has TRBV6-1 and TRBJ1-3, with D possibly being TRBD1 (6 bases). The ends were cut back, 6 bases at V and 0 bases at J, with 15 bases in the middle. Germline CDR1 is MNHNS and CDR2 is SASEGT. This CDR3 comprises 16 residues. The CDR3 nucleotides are TGTGCCAGCAGCGAAATACGGACAGCCTCTGGAAACACCATATATTTT. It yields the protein CASSEIRTASGNTIYF.

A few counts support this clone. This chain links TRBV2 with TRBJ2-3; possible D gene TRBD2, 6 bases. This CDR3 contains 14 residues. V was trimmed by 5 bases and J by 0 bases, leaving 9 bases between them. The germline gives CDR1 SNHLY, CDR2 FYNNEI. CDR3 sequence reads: CASSLSGSTDTQYF. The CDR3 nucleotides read TGTGCCAGCAGTCTCAGCGGGAGCACAGATACGCAGTATTTT.

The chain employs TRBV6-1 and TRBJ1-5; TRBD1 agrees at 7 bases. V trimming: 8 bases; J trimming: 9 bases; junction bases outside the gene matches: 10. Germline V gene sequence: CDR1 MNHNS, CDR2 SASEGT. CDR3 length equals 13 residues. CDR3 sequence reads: CASQGGGRMPQHF. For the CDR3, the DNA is TGTGCCAGCCAGGGGGGCGGGCGTATGCCCCAGCATTTT.

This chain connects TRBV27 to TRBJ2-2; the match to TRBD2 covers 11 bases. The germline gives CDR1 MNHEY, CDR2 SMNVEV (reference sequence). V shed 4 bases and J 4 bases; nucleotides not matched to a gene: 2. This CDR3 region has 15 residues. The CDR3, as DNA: TGTGCCAGCAGTTACGGGACTAGCGGCACCGGGGAGCTGTTTTTT. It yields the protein CASSYGTSGTGELFF.

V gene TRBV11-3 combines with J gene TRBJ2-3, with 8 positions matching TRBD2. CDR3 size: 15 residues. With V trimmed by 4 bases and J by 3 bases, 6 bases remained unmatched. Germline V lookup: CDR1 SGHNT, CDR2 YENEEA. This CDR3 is CASSSGRLATDTQYF. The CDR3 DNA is TGTGCCAGCAGCTCCGGAAGACTAGCGACAGATACGCAGTATTTT.

CDR3 in amino acids: CASSYPRDRASYEQYF. The CDR3 region has the DNA TGTGCCAGCAGTTACCCCCGGGACAGAGCTTCCTACGAGCAGTACTTC. This rearrangement joins TRBV6-5 to TRBJ2-7, with TRBD1 matching 7 bases. V gave up 2 bases and J gave up 1 base; unmatched junction bases: 8. CDR3 size: 16 residues. Germline CDR1 MNHEY, CDR2 SVGAGI.

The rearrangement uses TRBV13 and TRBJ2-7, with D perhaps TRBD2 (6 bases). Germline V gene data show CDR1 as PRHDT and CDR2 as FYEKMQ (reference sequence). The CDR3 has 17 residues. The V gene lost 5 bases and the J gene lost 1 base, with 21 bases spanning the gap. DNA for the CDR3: TGTGCCAGCAGCCCCAAGAACCCGAGCGGGCATTCCTACGAGCAGTACTTC. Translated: CASSPKNPSGHSYEQYF.

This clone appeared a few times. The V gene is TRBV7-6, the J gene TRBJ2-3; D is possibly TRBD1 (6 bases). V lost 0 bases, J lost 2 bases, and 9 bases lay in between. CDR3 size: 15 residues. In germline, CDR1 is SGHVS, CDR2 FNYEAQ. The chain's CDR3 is CASSLATGYTDTQYF. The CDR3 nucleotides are TGTGCCAGCAGCTTAGCAACAGGGTACACAGATACGCAGTATTTT. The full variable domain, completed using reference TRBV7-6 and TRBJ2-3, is GAGVSQSPRYKVTKRGQDVALRCDPISGHVSLYWYRQALGQGPEFLTYFNYEAQQDKSGLPNDRFSAERPEGSISTLTIQRTEQRDSAMYRCASSLATGYTDTQYFGPGTRLTVL.

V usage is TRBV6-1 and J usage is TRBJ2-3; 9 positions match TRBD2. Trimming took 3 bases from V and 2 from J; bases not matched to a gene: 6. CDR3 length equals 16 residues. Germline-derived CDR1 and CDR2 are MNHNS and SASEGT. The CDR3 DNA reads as TGTGCCAGCAGTGAGGGGGTAGCGGGAGTCACAGATACGCAGTATTTT. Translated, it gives CASSEGVAGVTDTQYF.

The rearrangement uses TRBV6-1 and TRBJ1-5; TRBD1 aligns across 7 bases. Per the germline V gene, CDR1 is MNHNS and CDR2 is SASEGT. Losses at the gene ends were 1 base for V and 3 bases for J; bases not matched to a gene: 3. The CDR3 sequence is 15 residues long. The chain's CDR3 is CASSEGTGINQPQHF. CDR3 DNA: TGTGCCAGCAGTGAAGGGACAGGTATCAATCAGCCCCAGCATTTT.

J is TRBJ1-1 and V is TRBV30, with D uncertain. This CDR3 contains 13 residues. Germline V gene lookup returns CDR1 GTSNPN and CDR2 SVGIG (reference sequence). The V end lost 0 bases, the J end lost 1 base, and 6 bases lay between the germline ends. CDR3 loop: CAWSVGGNTEAFF. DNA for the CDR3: TGTGCCTGGAGTGTCGGAGGGAACACTGAAGCTTTCTTT. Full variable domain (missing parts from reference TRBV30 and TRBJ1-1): SQTIHQWPATLVQPVGSPLSLECTVEGTSNPNLYWYRQAAGRGLQLLFYSVGIGQISSEVPQNLSASRPQDRQFILSSKKLLLSDSGFYLCAWSVGGNTEAFFGQGTRLTVV.

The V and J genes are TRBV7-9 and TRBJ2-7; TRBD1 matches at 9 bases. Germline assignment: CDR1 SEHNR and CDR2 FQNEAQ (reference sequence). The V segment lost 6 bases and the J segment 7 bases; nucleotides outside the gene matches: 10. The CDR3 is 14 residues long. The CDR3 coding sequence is TGTGCCAGCAGGGCCCCGGGACAGGGTTATGAGCAGTACTTC. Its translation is CASRAPGQGYEQYF.

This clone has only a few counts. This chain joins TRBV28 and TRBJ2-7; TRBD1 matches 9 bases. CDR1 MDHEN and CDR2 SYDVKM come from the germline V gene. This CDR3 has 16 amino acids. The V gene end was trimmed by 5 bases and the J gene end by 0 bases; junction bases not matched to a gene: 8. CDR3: CASSGPGTGFSYEQYF. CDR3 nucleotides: TGTGCCAGCAGTGGCCCCGGGACAGGGTTCTCCTACGAGCAGTACTTC.

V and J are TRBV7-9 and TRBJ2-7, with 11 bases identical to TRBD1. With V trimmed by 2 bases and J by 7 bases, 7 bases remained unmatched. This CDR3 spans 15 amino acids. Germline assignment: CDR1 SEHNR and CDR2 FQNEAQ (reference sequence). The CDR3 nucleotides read TGTGCCAGCAGCTTAATGGGACAGGGGGTCTCGGAGCAGTACTTC. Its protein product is CASSLMGQGVSEQYF.

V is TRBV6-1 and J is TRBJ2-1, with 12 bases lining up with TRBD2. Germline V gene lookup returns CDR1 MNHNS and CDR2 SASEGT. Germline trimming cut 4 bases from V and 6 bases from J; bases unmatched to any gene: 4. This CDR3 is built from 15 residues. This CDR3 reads CASSGLAGVLNEQFF. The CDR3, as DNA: TGTGCCAGCAGTGGACTAGCGGGAGTTCTCAATGAGCAGTTCTTC.

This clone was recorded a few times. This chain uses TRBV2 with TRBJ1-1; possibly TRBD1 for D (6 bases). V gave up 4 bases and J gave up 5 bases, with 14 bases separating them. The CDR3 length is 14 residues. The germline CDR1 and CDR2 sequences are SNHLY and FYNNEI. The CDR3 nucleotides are TGTGCCAGCAGTGCAAGGGGGTCGGAAACTGAAGCTTTCTTT. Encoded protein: CASSARGSETEAFF. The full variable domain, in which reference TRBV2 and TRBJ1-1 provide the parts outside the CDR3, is EPEVTQTPSHQVTQMGQEVILRCVPISNHLYFYWYRQILGQKVEFLVSFYNNEISEKSEIFDDQFSVERPDGSNFTLKIRSTKLEDSAMYFCASSARGSETEAFFGQGTRLTVV.

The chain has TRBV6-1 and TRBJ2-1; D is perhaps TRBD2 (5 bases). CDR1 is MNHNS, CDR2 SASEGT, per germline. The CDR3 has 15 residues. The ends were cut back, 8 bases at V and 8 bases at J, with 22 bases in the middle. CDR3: CASSSSAIMRDEQFF. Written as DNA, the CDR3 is TGTGCCAGCTCGTCTTCGGCCATCATGAGGGATGAGCAGTTCTTC.

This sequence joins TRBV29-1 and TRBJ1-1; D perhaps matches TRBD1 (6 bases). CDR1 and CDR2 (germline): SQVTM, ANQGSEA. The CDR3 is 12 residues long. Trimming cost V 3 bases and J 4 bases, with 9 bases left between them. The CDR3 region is CSVEKGGTEAFF. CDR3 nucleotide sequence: TGCAGCGTTGAGAAAGGGGGCACTGAAGCTTTCTTT.

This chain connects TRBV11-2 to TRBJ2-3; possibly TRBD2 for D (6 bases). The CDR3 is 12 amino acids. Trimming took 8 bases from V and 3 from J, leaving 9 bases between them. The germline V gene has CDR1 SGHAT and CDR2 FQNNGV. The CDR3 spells CASGDFTDTQYF. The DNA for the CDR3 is TGTGCCAGCGGGGACTTTACAGATACGCAGTATTTT.